This T cell receptor (beta chain) emerged from a study of T cell responses to AZD1222 COVID-19 vaccine. Whole-study results and caveats: Only a handful of AZD1222 recipients were seropositive at baseline.

The repertoire was sequenced with immunoSEQ multiplex PCR; TCRdb's copy has only in-frame clones and lacks some. The table lists roughly 200,000 clones, 80% to 95% of them singletons, with approximately 1.4% in the top ten. About this clone: Its antigen is unidentified.

Germline loops: CDR1 MNHNS, CDR2 SASEGT. The V and J ends lost 3 bases and 0 bases respectively, with 14 bases between them. The CDR3 consists of 16 residues. The material was peripheral blood, obtained on day 0 of AZD1222 vaccination. This sequence joins TRBV6-1 and TRBJ1-1; D might be TRBD1 (5 bases). The TCR comes from an adult in good health. The CDR3 here is CASSELDGQMNTEAFF. The CDR3 nucleotides are TGTGCCAGCAGTGAGTTGGATGGACAAATGAACACTGAAGCTTTCTTT.